These 31 T cell receptor beta chains originate from one sample sequenced in a study of shared clonotypes between healthy human individuals. Profiling relied on immunoSEQ multiplex PCR, and the TCRdb table lists in-frame clones only, not all of them. This sample has approximately 2.4 million clones, with more than 90% found just once. Sequencing was carried out using naive CD4+ T cells sorted from blood. Subset meaning: CD45RA+ positively selected. These receptors all come from a young man in good health.

V usage is TRBV7-3 and J usage is TRBJ1-1, with 11 positions matching TRBD1. This CDR3 region has 17 residues. Germline lookup yields CDR1 SGHTA and CDR2 FQGTGA. J was trimmed by 6 bases and V by 5 bases; bases with no gene match: 14. CDR3 in amino acids: CASSRQPTGTGGPEAFF. The CDR3 DNA reads TGTGCCAGCAGCCGGCAACCGACCGGGACAGGGGGACCTGAAGCTTTCTTT.

CDR3 DNA: TGCGCCAGCAGCTTGAGTCAGGTGGCTAACTATGGCTACACCTTC. This gives the protein CASSLSQVANYGYTF. The chain is built from TRBV5-1 and TRBJ1-2; D gene unclear. Germline CDR1 and CDR2: SGHRS and YFSETQ. The CDR3 extends over 15 amino acids. V lost 1 base, J lost 0 bases, and 10 bases lay in between.

V usage is TRBV19 and J usage is TRBJ1-5; D not resolved. Germline loops: CDR1 LNHDA, CDR2 SQIVND (reference sequence). The CDR3 length is 14 residues. With 4 bases removed from V and 4 bases from J, the gap between germline ends came to 11 bases. Written as DNA, the CDR3 is TGTGCCAGTAGTAGTGGGTCCGCGAATCAGCCCCAGCATTTT. Translation: CASSSGSANQPQHF. Full variable domain (remainder filled in from reference TRBV19 and TRBJ1-5): DGGITQSPKYLFRKEGQNVTLSCEQNLNHDAMYWYRQDPGQGLRLIYYSQIVNDFQKGDIAEGYSVSREKKESFPLTVTSAQKNPTAFYLCASSSGSANQPQHFGDGTRLSIL.

J is TRBJ2-7 and V is TRBV30; D remains unclear. Germline CDR1 and CDR2: GTSNPN and SVGIG (reference sequence). The CDR3 runs to 16 residues. V was shortened by 2 bases and J by 6 bases, with 23 bases between the two germline ends. This CDR3 reads CAWSPGRRFNLREQYF. CDR3 sequence (DNA): TGTGCCTGGAGTCCGGGCAGACGATTTAACCTACGCGAGCAGTACTTC.

This chain uses TRBV11-3 with TRBJ2-7; 9 bases map to TRBD2. The CDR3 has 15 amino acids. Trimming took 4 bases from V and 1 from J; bases not matched to a gene: 5. Germline CDR1 and CDR2: SGHNT and YENEEA. In DNA, the CDR3 is TGTGCCAGCAGCTCAAGGGCGGGGGGGTCCTACGAGCAGTACTTC. Translating gives CASSSRAGGSYEQYF.

CDR3 nucleotide sequence: TGTGCCACTTCGGACAGGGGGGACTCACCCCTCCACTTT. Translating it yields CATSDRGDSPLHF. J is TRBJ1-6 and V is TRBV19, with 10 bases fitting TRBD1. The ends lost 10 bases at V and 10 bases at J; junction bases unmatched: 7. This CDR3 has 13 residues. Germline-derived CDR1 and CDR2 are LNHDA and SQIVND (reference sequence).

The chain links TRBV7-8 to TRBJ1-3; a weak D match, TRBD1 (5 bases). There are 18 residues in the CDR3. The germline V and J ends were trimmed by 5 bases and 0 bases, with 20 bases remaining between them. Germline V gene data show CDR1 as SGHVS and CDR2 as FQNEAQ. For the CDR3, the DNA is TGTGCCAGCAGCGACCCTCGCCCCAGGGAGTCCTCTGGAAACACCATATATTTT. Its protein is CASSDPRPRESSGNTIYF.

This chain joins TRBV5-6 and TRBJ2-1; 13 bases agree with TRBD2. J was trimmed by 4 bases and V by 3 bases; bases with no gene match: 7. The CDR3 loop spans 17 amino acids. The germline CDR1 and CDR2 sequences are SGHDT and YYEEEE. The CDR3 here is CASSSTTSGRDYNEQFF. The CDR3 bases are TGTGCCAGCAGCTCCACTACTAGCGGGAGGGATTACAATGAGCAGTTCTTC.

The rearrangement links TRBV2 to TRBJ1-5; 8 nucleotides line up with TRBD1. CDR1 is SNHLY and CDR2 is FYNNEI in the germline V gene. The CDR3 sequence is 14 residues long. The junction had 7 bases not matched to a gene; V was cut back by 5 bases and J by 7 bases. Here the CDR3 DNA reads TGTGCCAGCAGTCAGGACAGGGTGGGACAGCCCCAGCATTTT. Translating it yields CASSQDRVGQPQHF.

The table lists this clone with a few counts. The chain carries TRBV4-1 and TRBJ1-2; D uncertain. V was trimmed by 1 base and J by 7 bases, leaving 13 bases between them. CDR1 and CDR2 from the germline V gene are MGHRA and YSYEKL. CDR3 length equals 14 residues. The CDR3 DNA reads TGCGCCAGCAGCCAAGGGACTGCCGTTAGTGGCTACACCTTC. Translated, it gives CASSQGTAVSGYTF.

The chain joins TRBV10-3 to TRBJ1-5, with 7 bases that match TRBD1. Germline loops: CDR1 ENHRY, CDR2 SYGVKD. V was clipped by 2 bases and J by 1 base; unmatched bases: 14. This CDR3 is built from 19 residues. As DNA, the CDR3 is TGTGCCATCAGTGAGGGCAACAGGGGTCGCCTTAGGAGCAATCAGCCCCAGCATTTT. This encodes CAISEGNRGRLRSNQPQHF.

The rearrangement uses TRBV6-5 and TRBJ1-2; D possibly corresponds to TRBD1 (6 bases). Per germline, CDR1 MNHEY and CDR2 SVGAGI. The CDR3 is 14 residues long. V was shortened by 6 bases and J by 4 bases, with 15 bases between the two germline ends. The CDR3 DNA reads TGTGCCAGCAGGACCGGACAGACTGCCTATGGCTACACCTTC. This codes for CASRTGQTAYGYTF.

This chain links TRBV7-9 with TRBJ1-6; no firm D call. Germline CDR1 reads SEHNR; CDR2 reads FQNEAQ (reference sequence). The CDR3 consists of 12 residues. The V end lost 5 bases, the J end lost 12 bases, and 11 bases lay between the germline ends. The CDR3 region is CASSHIGGPLHF. CDR3 coding DNA: TGTGCCAGCAGCCACATCGGTGGACCCCTCCACTTT.

The rearrangement uses TRBV5-4 and TRBJ2-7; a weak D match, TRBD1 (5 bases). Trimming left V 3 bases short and J 3 bases short, with 16 bases between. The length of the CDR3 is 15 residues. The V gene's germline CDR1 is SGHNT and CDR2 YYREEE (reference sequence). Here the CDR3 reads CASSSAGKRDYEQYF. The CDR3 DNA reads as TGTGCCAGCAGCTCCGCAGGGAAAAGGGACTACGAGCAGTACTTC.

This clone is a singleton in its sample. The rearrangement uses TRBV11-2 and TRBJ2-2, with D possibly TRBD2 on 6 matching bases. Trimming removed 3 bases at V and 0 bases at J, with 8 bases between. The CDR3 totals 15 residues. Germline V gives CDR1 SGHAT, CDR2 FQNNGV. The CDR3 protein is CASSLEGTNTGELFF. The CDR3 nucleotides are TGTGCCAGCAGCTTGGAGGGCACGAACACCGGGGAGCTGTTTTTT.

This chain links TRBV4-2 with TRBJ1-2; no clear D gene. V gave up 8 bases and J gave up 4 bases, with 20 bases separating them. Germline V gene sequence: CDR1 LGHNA, CDR2 YNFKEQ. The CDR3 length is 15 residues. The CDR3 DNA reads as TGTGCCAGCGCCGGAGAGGGCACGGCTGCCTATGGCTACACCTTC. Its protein product is CASAGEGTAAYGYTF.

This clone appeared a few times. V and J are TRBV28 and TRBJ1-5; possibly TRBD1 for D (5 bases). Between the trimmed V and J ends, which lost 6 bases and 4 bases, there was a span of 10 bases. Germline-derived CDR1 and CDR2 are MDHEN and SYDVKM. This CDR3 is built from 13 residues. CDR3 in DNA: TGTGCCAGCAGGTTGGGGCCGAATCAGCCCCAGCATTTT. Encoded protein: CASRLGPNQPQHF. The complete variable domain, with remaining parts taken from reference TRBV28 and TRBJ1-5, reads DVKVTQSSRYLVKRTGEKVFLECVQDMDHENMFWYRQDPGLGLRLIYFSYDVKMKEKGDIPEGYSVSREKKERFSLILESASTNQTSMYLCASRLGPNQPQHFGDGTRLSIL.

The chain recombines TRBV5-1 with TRBJ1-2; 8 bases map to TRBD1. The V and J ends lost 4 bases and 6 bases, in that order; junction bases with no gene match: 2. The CDR3 is 12 amino acids. Germline loops: CDR1 SGHRS, CDR2 YFSETQ. CDR3 region: CASSVDRDGYTF. The CDR3 nucleotides read TGCGCCAGCAGCGTGGACAGGGATGGCTACACCTTC.

The chain couples TRBV21-1 to TRBJ1-5. TRBV21-1 is an annotated pseudogene. The CDR3 is 18 residues long. The CDR3 nucleotides read TGTGCCAGCAGCAAAGTTGGGGGTAGGTGGAGAGGTGGTCAGCCCCAGCATTTT. It translates to CASSKVGGRWRGGQPQHF.

Remarks on this clone: The sample has other DNA sequences that encode this CDR3 too. The V gene is TRBV28, the J gene TRBJ2-7; 8 bases are a match to TRBD1. The trim removed 3 bases at V and 0 bases at J, leaving 4 bases unmatched. Germline assignment: CDR1 MDHEN and CDR2 SYDVKM. The length of the CDR3 is 15 residues. As DNA, the CDR3 is TGTGCCAGCAGTTTGGACAGGGCGATCTCCTACGAGCAGTACTTC. Encoded protein: CASSLDRAISYEQYF. Full variable domain (remainder filled in from reference TRBV28 and TRBJ2-7): DVKVTQSSRYLVKRTGEKVFLECVQDMDHENMFWYRQDPGLGLRLIYFSYDVKMKEKGDIPEGYSVSREKKERFSLILESASTNQTSMYLCASSLDRAISYEQYFGPGTRLTVT.

About this clone itself: Distinct nucleotide sequences in the sample also encode this CDR3. The chain uses TRBV6-5 and TRBJ2-3; no clear D gene. Between the trimmed V and J ends, which lost 5 bases and 0 bases, there was a span of 3 bases. The CDR3 contains 12 residues. Germline V gene data show CDR1 as MNHEY and CDR2 as SVGAGI. As DNA, the CDR3 is TGTGCCAGCAGTCGTAGCACAGATACGCAGTATTTT. This encodes CASSRSTDTQYF.

V gene TRBV10-2 combines with J gene TRBJ2-7, with D maybe TRBD1 (6 bases). The CDR3 contains 11 residues. V was pared by 8 bases and J by 4 bases, with 9 bases between. The germline gives CDR1 WSHSY, CDR2 SAAADI. For the CDR3, the DNA is TGCGCCAGCCGGACAGATTACGAGCAGTACTTC. Encoded protein: CASRTDYEQYF.

The CDR3 DNA reads TGTGCCAGCAGCCGAGAAGGGGCTATCTCTGGAAACACCATATATTTT. Amino acid sequence: CASSREGAISGNTIYF. This chain connects TRBV7-2 to TRBJ1-3, with D perhaps matching TRBD1 (5 bases). The CDR3 is 16 amino acids. V was cut by 5 bases and J by 0 bases, with 14 bases left in between. CDR1 SGHTA and CDR2 FQGNSA come from the germline V gene.

The V gene is TRBV14, the J gene TRBJ2-2; D is uncertain. CDR1 is SGHDN, CDR2 FVKESK, per germline. The CDR3 is 14 amino acids. The V end lost 6 bases, the J end lost 3 bases, and 11 bases lay between the germline ends. The CDR3: CASRVHSDTGELFF. CDR3 DNA: TGTGCCAGCAGAGTGCACTCTGACACCGGGGAGCTGTTTTTT.

This clone appeared once. The gene calls are TRBV18 and TRBJ2-7; unclear D gene. The V gene's germline CDR1 is KGHSH and CDR2 LQKENI. V lost 0 bases to trimming and J lost 6 bases, with 9 bases between them. The CDR3 has 13 amino acids. The CDR3 loop is CASSPPSKVEQYF. In nucleotides, the CDR3 is TGTGCCAGCTCACCACCCTCCAAAGTCGAGCAGTACTTC.

This clone was recorded once. The genes are TRBV9 and TRBJ2-7; D remains ambiguous. V shed 0 bases and J shed 3 bases, with 10 bases lying between them. The V gene's germline CDR1 is SGDLS and CDR2 YYNGEE. This CDR3 contains 14 residues. CDR3 amino acids: CASSVGPEGYEQYF. In DNA, the CDR3 is TGTGCCAGCAGCGTAGGTCCAGAAGGCTACGAGCAGTACTTC.

In its sample, this clone was seen once. The chain carries TRBV6-1 and TRBJ1-6; no definite D call. This CDR3 comprises 14 residues. The V end lost 3 bases, the J end lost 5 bases, and 8 bases lay between the germline ends. The germline CDR1 and CDR2 sequences are MNHNS and SASEGT. The chain's CDR3 is CASSEVQDNSPLHF. The CDR3 coding sequence is TGTGCCAGCAGTGAGGTTCAGGATAATTCACCCCTCCACTTT.

The chain uses TRBV27 and TRBJ2-5, with TRBD1 as a possible D gene (6 bases). Germline-derived CDR1 and CDR2 are MNHEY and SMNVEV (reference sequence). V was cut by 6 bases and J by 1 base, with 15 bases left in between. The CDR3 covers 15 residues. In DNA, the CDR3 is TGTGCCAGCAGAAAGGACAGCACCAGCCAAGAGACCCAGTACTTC. The encoded protein is CASRKDSTSQETQYF.

J is TRBJ2-5 and V is TRBV25-1, with D unclear. Trimming left V 1 base short and J 3 bases short, with 12 bases between. Germline V gene lookup returns CDR1 MGHDK and CDR2 SYGVNS. The CDR3 has 15 amino acids. CDR3 loop: CASSEFILAEETQYF. DNA for the CDR3: TGTGCCAGCAGTGAATTCATTCTTGCAGAAGAGACCCAGTACTTC. Full variable domain (remainder filled in from reference TRBV25-1 and TRBJ2-5): EADIYQTPRYLVIGTGKKITLECSQTMGHDKMYWYQQDPGMELHLIHYSYGVNSTEKGDLSSESTVSRIRTEHFPLTLESARPSHTSQYLCASSEFILAEETQYFGPGTRLLVL.

To note about this clone: Within the sample, other DNA sequences also encode this same CDR3. The rearrangement joins TRBV11-2 to TRBJ1-6; no firm D call. V was shortened by 5 bases and J by 7 bases, with 12 bases between the two germline ends. CDR3 size: 14 residues. The germline gives CDR1 SGHAT, CDR2 FQNNGV. The CDR3 nucleotides read TGTGCCAGCAGCCTCACGGGAGGAAATTCACCCCTCCACTTT. This encodes CASSLTGGNSPLHF.

A note on this clone: This same CDR3 is encoded by further DNA sequences in the sample. This chain joins TRBV25-1 and TRBJ2-5, with D tentatively TRBD1 (6 bases). The CDR3 is 13 residues long. Trimming pared 1 base from V and 5 bases from J, leaving 8 bases between. Germline CDR1 reads MGHDK; CDR2 reads SYGVNS. CDR3 sequence: CASSEWGLETQYF. Here the CDR3 DNA reads TGTGCCAGCAGTGAATGGGGGCTGGAGACCCAGTACTTC.